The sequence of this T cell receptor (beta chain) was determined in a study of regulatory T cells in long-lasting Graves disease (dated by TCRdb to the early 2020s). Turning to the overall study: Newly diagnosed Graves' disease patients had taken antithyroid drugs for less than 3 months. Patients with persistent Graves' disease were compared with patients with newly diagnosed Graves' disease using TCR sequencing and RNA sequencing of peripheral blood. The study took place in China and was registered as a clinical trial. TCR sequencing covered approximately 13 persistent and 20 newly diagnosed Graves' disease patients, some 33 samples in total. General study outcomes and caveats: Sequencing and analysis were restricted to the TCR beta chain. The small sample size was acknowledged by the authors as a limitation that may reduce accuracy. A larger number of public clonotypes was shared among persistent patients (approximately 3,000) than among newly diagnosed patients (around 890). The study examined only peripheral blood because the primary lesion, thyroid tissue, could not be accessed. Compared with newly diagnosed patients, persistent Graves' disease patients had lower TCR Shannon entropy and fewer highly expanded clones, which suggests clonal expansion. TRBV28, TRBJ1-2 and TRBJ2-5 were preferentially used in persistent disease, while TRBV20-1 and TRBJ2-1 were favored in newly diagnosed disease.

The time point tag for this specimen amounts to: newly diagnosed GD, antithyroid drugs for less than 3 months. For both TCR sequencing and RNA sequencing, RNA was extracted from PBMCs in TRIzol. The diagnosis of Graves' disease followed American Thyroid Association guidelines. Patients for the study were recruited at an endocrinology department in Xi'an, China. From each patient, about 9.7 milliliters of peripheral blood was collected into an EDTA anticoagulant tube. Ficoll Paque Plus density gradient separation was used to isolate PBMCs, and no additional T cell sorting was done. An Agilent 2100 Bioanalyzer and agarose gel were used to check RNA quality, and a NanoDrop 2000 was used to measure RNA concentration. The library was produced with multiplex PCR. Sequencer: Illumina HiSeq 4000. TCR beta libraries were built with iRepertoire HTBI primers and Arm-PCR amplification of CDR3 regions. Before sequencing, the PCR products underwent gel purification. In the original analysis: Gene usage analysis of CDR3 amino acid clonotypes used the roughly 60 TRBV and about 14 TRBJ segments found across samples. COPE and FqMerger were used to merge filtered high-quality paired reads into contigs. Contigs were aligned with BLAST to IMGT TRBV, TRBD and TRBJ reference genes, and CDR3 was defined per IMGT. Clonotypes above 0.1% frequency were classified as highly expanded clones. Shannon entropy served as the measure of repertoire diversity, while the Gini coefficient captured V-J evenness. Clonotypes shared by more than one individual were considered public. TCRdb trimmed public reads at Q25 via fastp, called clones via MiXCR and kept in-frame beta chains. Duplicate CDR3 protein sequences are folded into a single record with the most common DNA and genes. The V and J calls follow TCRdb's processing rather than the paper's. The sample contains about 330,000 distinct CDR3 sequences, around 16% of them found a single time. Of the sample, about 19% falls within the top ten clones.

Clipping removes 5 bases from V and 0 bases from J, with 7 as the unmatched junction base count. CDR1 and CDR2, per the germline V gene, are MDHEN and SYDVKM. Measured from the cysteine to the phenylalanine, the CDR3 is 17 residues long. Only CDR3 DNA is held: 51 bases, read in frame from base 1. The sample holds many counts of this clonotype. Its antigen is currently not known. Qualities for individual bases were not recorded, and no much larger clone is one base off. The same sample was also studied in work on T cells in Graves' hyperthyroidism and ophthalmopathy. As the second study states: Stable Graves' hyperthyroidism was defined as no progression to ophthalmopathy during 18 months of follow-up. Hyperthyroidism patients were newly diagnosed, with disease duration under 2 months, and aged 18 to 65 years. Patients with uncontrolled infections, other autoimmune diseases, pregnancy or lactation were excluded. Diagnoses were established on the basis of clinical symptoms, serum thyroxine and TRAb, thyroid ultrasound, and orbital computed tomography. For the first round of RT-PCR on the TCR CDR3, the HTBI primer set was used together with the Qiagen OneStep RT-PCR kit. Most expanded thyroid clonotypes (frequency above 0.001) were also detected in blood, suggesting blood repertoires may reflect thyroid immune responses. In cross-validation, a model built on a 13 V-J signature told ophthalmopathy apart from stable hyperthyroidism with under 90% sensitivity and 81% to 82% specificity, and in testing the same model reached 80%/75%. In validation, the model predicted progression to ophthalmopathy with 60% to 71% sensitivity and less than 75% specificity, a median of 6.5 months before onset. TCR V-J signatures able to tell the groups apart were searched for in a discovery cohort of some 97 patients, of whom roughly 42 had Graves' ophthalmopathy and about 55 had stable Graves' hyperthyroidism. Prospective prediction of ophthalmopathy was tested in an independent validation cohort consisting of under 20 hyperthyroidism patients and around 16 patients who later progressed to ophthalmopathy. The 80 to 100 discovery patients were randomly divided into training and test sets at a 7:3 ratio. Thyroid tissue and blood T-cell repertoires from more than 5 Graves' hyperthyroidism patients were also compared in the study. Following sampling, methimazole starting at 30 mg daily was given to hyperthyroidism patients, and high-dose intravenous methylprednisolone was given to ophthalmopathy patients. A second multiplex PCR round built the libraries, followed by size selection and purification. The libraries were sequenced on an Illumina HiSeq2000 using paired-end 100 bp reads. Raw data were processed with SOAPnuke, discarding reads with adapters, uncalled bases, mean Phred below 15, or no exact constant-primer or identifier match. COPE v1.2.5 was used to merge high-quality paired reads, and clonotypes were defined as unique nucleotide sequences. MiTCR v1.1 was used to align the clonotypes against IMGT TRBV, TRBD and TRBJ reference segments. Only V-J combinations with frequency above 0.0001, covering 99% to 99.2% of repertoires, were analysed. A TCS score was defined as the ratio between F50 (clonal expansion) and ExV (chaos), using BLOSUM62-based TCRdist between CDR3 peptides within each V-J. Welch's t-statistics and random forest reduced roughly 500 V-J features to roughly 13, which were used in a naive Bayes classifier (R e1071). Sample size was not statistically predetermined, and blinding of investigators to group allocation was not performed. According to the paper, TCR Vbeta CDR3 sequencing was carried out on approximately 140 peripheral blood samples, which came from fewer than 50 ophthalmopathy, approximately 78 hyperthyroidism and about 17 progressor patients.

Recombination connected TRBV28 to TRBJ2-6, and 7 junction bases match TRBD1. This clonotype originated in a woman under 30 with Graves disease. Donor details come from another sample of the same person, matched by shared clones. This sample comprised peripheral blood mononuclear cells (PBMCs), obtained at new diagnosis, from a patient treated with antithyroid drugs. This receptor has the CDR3 CASSLGQAISGANVLTF. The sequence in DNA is TGTGCCAGCAGTCTTGGACAGGCGATCTCTGGGGCCAACGTCCTGACTTTC.